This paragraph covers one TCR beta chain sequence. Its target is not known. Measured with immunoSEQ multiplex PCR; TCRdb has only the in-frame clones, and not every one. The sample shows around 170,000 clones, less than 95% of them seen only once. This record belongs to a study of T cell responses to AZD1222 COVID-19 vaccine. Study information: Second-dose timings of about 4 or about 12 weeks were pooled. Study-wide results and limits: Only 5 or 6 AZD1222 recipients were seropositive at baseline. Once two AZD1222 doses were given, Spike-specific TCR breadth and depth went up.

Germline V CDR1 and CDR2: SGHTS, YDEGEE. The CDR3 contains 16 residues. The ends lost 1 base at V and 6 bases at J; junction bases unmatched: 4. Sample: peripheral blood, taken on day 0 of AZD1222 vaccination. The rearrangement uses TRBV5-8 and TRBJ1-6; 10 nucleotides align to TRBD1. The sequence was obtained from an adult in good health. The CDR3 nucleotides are TGTGCCAGCAGCTTGTCCGGGACAGGGGCTAATTCACCCCTCCACTTT. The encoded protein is CASSLSGTGANSPLHF.